This T cell receptor (beta chain) was identified during a study of T cell changes during pregnancy in multiple sclerosis. Repertoires were generated with immunoSEQ multiplex PCR, while TCRdb's copy carries only in-frame clones and drops some. Altogether approximately 89,000 clones are present, approximately 95% being singletons, with the ten largest covering approximately 1.7%. V lost 3 bases and J lost 7; bases outside the gene matches: 6. The CDR3 length is 15 residues. In germline, CDR1 is GTSNPN, CDR2 SVGIG (reference sequence). Source: peripheral blood, taken after pregnancy. The clonotype was recovered from a female donor in good health, enrolled as a control in a pregnancy study. This rearrangement joins TRBV30 to TRBJ2-3; 14 bases line up with TRBD2. The CDR3 region is CAWRTSGRVPNTQYF. As DNA, the CDR3 is TGTGCCTGGAGGACTAGCGGGAGGGTCCCGAATACGCAGTATTTT.